The 14 T cell receptor beta chains presented below share a single source sample, sequenced in a study of blood T cell repertoires in COVID-19. TCRdb's copy holds only in-frame clones and misses some; the assay was immunoSEQ multiplex PCR. The sample shows 300,000 to 400,000 clones, over 75% of them seen only once. Source material: peripheral blood. These receptor sequences come from a woman aged 55-70 years with COVID-19, enrolled during active disease.

The CDR3 sequence: CASRPLGQATNEKLFF. CDR3 bases: TGTGCCAGTAGGCCCTTGGGACAGGCAACTAATGAAAAACTGTTTTTT. The chain uses TRBV19 and TRBJ1-4, with 8 bases fitting TRBD1. Germline CDR1 is LNHDA and CDR2 is SQIVND (reference sequence). J gave up 0 bases and V 6 bases, and 6 bases lay outside the gene matches. The CDR3 length is 16 residues.

Points on this clone: The same CDR3 also results from other DNA sequences found in this sample. The chain combines TRBV6-5 with TRBJ2-7; D possibly corresponds to TRBD1 (6 bases). This CDR3 spans 14 amino acids. CDR1 and CDR2 (germline): MNHEY, SVGAGI. Trimming removed 6 bases from V and 2 bases from J, with 14 bases in between. The chain's CDR3 is CASRVGQGTYEQYF. The CDR3 region has the DNA TGTGCCAGCAGGGTGGGTCAGGGGACCTACGAGCAGTACTTC.

The chain has TRBV18 and TRBJ1-2; 8 bases align to TRBD1. This CDR3 comprises 14 residues. CDR1 and CDR2 (germline): KGHSH, LQKENI. V shed 4 bases and J 1 base; nucleotides not matched to a gene: 2. CDR3 sequence: CASSRDRGNYGYTF. CDR3 DNA sequence: TGTGCCAGCTCACGCGACAGGGGTAACTATGGCTACACCTTC.

The rearrangement links TRBV19 to TRBJ2-2; D is uncertain. Germline V gene lookup returns CDR1 LNHDA and CDR2 SQIVND (reference sequence). The CDR3 is made up of 12 amino acids. The V gene lost 4 bases and the J gene lost 3 bases, with 3 bases spanning the gap. The CDR3 reads CASSTYTGELFF. The CDR3 coding sequence is TGTGCCAGTAGTACTTACACCGGGGAGCTGTTTTTT.

The chain has TRBV28 and TRBJ2-7; 9 positions match TRBD1. V dropped 4 bases and J dropped 3; count of bases not matched to a gene: 4. The CDR3 covers 14 residues. Germline CDR1 is MDHEN and CDR2 is SYDVKM. The CDR3 DNA follows: TGTGCCAGCAGTTACCGGGACAGGGACTACGAGCAGTACTTC. It specifies CASSYRDRDYEQYF.

The V call is TRBV28, the J call TRBJ1-2, with TRBD1 matching over 7 bases. The CDR3 spans 15 residues. V was clipped by 4 bases and J by 5 bases; unmatched bases: 10. Germline V gene sequence: CDR1 MDHEN, CDR2 SYDVKM. The CDR3 DNA follows: TGTGCCAGCAGTTCCCCTCCTACAGGGGTGTATGGCTACACCTTC. Translating gives CASSSPPTGVYGYTF.

This chain links TRBV7-2 with TRBJ2-5; 8 bases are shared with TRBD2. Trimming took 6 bases from V and 4 from J; bases not matched to a gene: 4. Per germline, CDR1 SGHTA and CDR2 FQGNSA. The CDR3 totals 13 residues. This CDR3 reads CASSKAGVETQYF. The CDR3 nucleotides read TGTGCCAGCAGTAAAGCGGGGGTAGAGACCCAGTACTTC.

The chain links TRBV6-5 to TRBJ1-1; D is unresolved. The V end lost 0 bases, the J end lost 7 bases, and 15 bases lay between the germline ends. Germline assignment: CDR1 MNHEY and CDR2 SVGAGI. The length of the CDR3 is 15 residues. CDR3 residues: CASSYSKYIAGEAFF. The CDR3 nucleotides are TGTGCCAGCAGTTACTCGAAGTATATCGCGGGTGAAGCTTTCTTT.

The rearrangement uses TRBV5-6 and TRBJ1-2; D is undetermined. CDR3 length: 16 residues. The V and J ends lost 2 bases and 0 bases respectively, with 14 bases between them. Germline V lookup: CDR1 SGHDT, CDR2 YYEEEE. CDR3 amino acids: CASSFSDFRANYGYTF. For the CDR3, the DNA is TGTGCCAGCAGCTTCTCGGACTTTCGAGCTAACTATGGCTACACCTTC. Full variable domain (rest looked up from reference TRBV5-6 and TRBJ1-2): DAGVTQSPTHLIKTRGQQVTLRCSPKSGHDTVSWYQQALGQGPQFIFQYYEEEERQRGNFPDRFSGHQFPNYSSELNVNALLLGDSALYLCASSFSDFRANYGYTFGSGTRLTVV.

The CDR3 reads CASSFRYSGNTIYF. The CDR3 DNA is TGTGCCAGCAGCTTCAGGTACTCTGGAAACACCATATATTTT. This chain connects TRBV11-2 to TRBJ1-3; D gene ambiguous. CDR1 and CDR2 from the germline V gene are SGHAT and FQNNGV. This CDR3 contains 14 residues. The V end lost 3 bases, the J end lost 0 bases, and 6 bases lay between the germline ends.

The chain couples TRBV28 to TRBJ2-7, with TRBD1 as a possible D gene (6 bases). Trimming removed 4 bases at V and 6 bases at J, with 13 bases between. The CDR3 contains 13 residues. Looked up from germline, CDR1 is MDHEN and CDR2 is SYDVKM. Written as DNA, the CDR3 is TGTGCCAGCAGTTCCAAAGGGGACATCGAGCAGTACTTC. Amino acid sequence: CASSSKGDIEQYF.

V and J are TRBV27 and TRBJ2-7, with 13 bases identical to TRBD2. V was pared by 2 bases and J by 4 bases, with 2 bases of the junction left unmatched. CDR1 and CDR2 from the germline V gene are MNHEY and SMNVEV (reference sequence). The CDR3 is made up of 15 amino acids. Written as DNA, the CDR3 is TGTGCCAGCAGTTTACAGACTAGCGGGGGGTACGAGCAGTACTTC. Translating gives CASSLQTSGGYEQYF.

The chain couples TRBV6-2 or TRBV6-3 to TRBJ1-4; D ambiguous. CDR3 length equals 15 residues. Germline values: CDR1 MNHEY, CDR2 SVGEGT. V was cut by 2 bases and J by 7 bases, with 14 bases left in between. The CDR3 spells CASSYRGSGGEKLFF. Written as DNA, the CDR3 is TGTGCCAGCAGTTACCGGGGATCCGGAGGTGAAAAACTGTTTTTT.

The V gene is TRBV21-1, the J gene TRBJ2-3; TRBD1 was called by the table and not checked on the DNA. TRBV21-1 is a recognized pseudogene. The CDR3 consists of 17 residues. This CDR3 is CASSHPDRFDPRDTQYF. DNA of the CDR3: TGTGCCAGCAGCCATCCAGACAGGTTCGATCCTCGAGATACGCAGTATTTT.